This T cell receptor beta chain was sequenced for a study of T cells expressing NK-cell markers. On the study more broadly: TCR beta repertoires came from sorted CD3+CD56+NKG2C+, CD3+CD56+NKG2C- and CD3+CD56-NKG2C+ T cells. Seven donors tested HCMV-seropositive and one tested seronegative among the eight sequenced. Whole-study results and caveats: Where a handful of donors were concerned, these clonotypes also led the CD3+CD56-NKG2C+ fraction.

With regard to this clonotype: Its antigen is unidentified.

Beta-chain TCR cDNA was generated via 5'RACE template switching with UMIs. TCRdb reprocessed the 5' RACE reads and stores each CDR3 protein as one record, lacking DNA. The sample totals fewer than 400,000 distinct CDR3 sequences; its top ten clones hold 9.5% to 12%. The CDR3 is 17 residues long. Germline V gives CDR1 SGHRS, CDR2 YFSETQ. The source material was blood T cells: a sorted CD56 or NKG2C T cell subset, CD4+ or CD8+ T cells, or bulk PBMC T cells (not recorded which). The rearrangement joins TRBV5-1 to TRBJ2-2; TCRdb lists TRBD1, though no DNA is available to test this call. The sequence came from a woman aged 45 to 65 in good health. CDR3 sequence reads: CASSLAGGQGDTGELFF.